This T cell receptor (beta chain) was sequenced for a study of T-cell memory formation after mild COVID-19. This clonotype was detected a few times. TCRdb re-called the 5' RACE reads with MiXCR, one entry per CDR3 protein. This sample has under 200,000 distinct CDR3 sequences; around a third occur once, and the top ten carry 9.5% to 15%. The CDR3 consists of 15 residues. V shed 5 bases, J shed 3 bases, and the junction held 8 bases outside the gene matches. Germline V gene data show CDR1 as SGHAT and CDR2 as FQNNGV. The sample was PBMCs or a T cell subset sorted from them (not recorded which). The genes are TRBV11-2 and TRBJ2-5, with TRBD1 identical over 8 bases. The sequence was obtained from an adult woman who had mild COVID-19 (a few samples of this study predate the infection). Cell type and time point are not known. In DNA form, the CDR3 reads TGTGCCAGCAGCCTAGGGGAGACAGGGGAAGAGACCCAGTACTTC. This translates into CASSLGETGEETQYF.